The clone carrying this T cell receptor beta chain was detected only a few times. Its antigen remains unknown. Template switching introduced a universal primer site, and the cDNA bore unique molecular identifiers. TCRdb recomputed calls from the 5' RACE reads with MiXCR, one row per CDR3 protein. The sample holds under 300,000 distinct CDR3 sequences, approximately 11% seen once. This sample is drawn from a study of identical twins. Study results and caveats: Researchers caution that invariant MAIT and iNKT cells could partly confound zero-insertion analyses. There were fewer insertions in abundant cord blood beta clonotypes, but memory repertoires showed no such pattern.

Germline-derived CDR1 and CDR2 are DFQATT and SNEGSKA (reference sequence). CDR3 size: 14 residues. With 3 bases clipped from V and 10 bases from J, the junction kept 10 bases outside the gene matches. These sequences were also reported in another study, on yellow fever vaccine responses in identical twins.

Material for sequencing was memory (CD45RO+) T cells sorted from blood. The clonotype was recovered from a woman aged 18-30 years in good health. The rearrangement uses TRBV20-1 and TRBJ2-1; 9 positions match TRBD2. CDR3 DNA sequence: TGCAGTGCTAGTTCTCCGCGGGGGGGCTACGAGCAGTTCTTC. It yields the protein CSASSPRGGYEQFF.